The TCR beta chain under discussion was sequenced for a study of Ad26.COV2.S vaccination and SARS-CoV-2 variants. Study as a whole: Participant was drawn from the COV1001 Ad26.COV2.S trial arm. Ad26.COV2.S given intramuscularly, once or twice 56 days apart.

The CDR3 extends over 17 amino acids. Losses at the gene ends were 5 bases for V and 9 bases for J; bases not matched to a gene: 16. The germline gives CDR1 SGHTA, CDR2 FQGNSA. Using immunoSEQ multiplex PCR, the repertoire was profiled, and TCRdb retains in-frame clones only, with some absent. The sample holds 440,000 or so clones, roughly 88% seen once. Treatment noted: about 20 received Ad26.COV2.S at low or high dose, single or two shots; 5 received placebo; per-sample allocation not given. Specimens were obtained on day 63 following the first vaccine or placebo injection. A Boston donor was an adult aged 18-55 years. As its vector, the vaccine had Ad26, which expressed Wuhan-strain SARS-CoV-2 spike.

The material sequenced was peripheral blood, taken in a trial of Ad26.COV2.S vaccine versus placebo. V is TRBV7-2 and J is TRBJ2-1, with TRBD2 matching over 10 bases. The origin of this receptor is a person aged 18-65 years who received the Ad26.COV2.S COVID-19 vaccine or a placebo. This CDR3 is CASSPVAGGPGGGEQFF. The CDR3, as DNA: TGTGCCAGCAGCCCGGTAGCGGGAGGTCCCGGGGGAGGTGAGCAGTTCTTC.